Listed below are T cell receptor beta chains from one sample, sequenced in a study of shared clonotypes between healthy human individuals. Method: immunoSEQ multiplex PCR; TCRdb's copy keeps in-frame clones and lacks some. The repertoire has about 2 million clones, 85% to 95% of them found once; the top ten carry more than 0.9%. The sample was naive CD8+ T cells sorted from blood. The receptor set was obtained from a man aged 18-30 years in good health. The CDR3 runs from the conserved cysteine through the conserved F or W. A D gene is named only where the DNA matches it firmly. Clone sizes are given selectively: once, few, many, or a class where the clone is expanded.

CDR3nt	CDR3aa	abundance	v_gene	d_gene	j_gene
TGTGCCAGCAGCCCTCATTCTAGCGGTCGCTACGAGCAGTACTTC	CASSPHSSGRYEQYF	.	TRBV27	TRBD2	TRBJ2-7
TGCGCCAGCAGCTTGGACGGACAGGGGGCGGAAAACGACGAGCAGTACTTC	CASSLDGQGAENDEQYF	.	TRBV5-1	TRBD1	TRBJ2-7
TGTGCCAGCAGTGAAGTAGCGGGGGGGAACACAGATACGCAGTATTTT	CASSEVAGGNTDTQYF	once	TRBV2	TRBD2	TRBJ2-3
TGTGCCAGCAGTCTAACTAGCGGGGGGGACTACGAGCAGTACTTC	CASSLTSGGDYEQYF	.	TRBV6-5	TRBD2	TRBJ2-7
TGTGCCAGCGGGTGGACTCTTAGCTCCTACGAGCAGTACTTC	CASGWTLSSYEQYF	.	TRBV6-5	.	TRBJ2-7
TGTGCCAGCAGCGTAGGGGAAGGATTCACTGAAGCTTTCTTT	CASSVGEGFTEAFF	.	TRBV9	.	TRBJ1-1
TGTGCCAGCAGTTACTCGCCAGGGCTGAACACTGAAGCTTTCTTT	CASSYSPGLNTEAFF	.	TRBV6-5	.	TRBJ1-1
TGCGCCAGCAGCCAACGACTAGCGGGTACTTACGAGCAGTACTTC	CASSQRLAGTYEQYF	.	TRBV4-1	TRBD2	TRBJ2-7
TGCAGCGTTGGGAGTCAGTCTGAAGCTTTCTTT	CSVGSQSEAFF	.	TRBV29-1	.	TRBJ1-1
TGTGCCAGCAGCCCAGAAAATTCCTACGAGCAGTACTTC	CASSPENSYEQYF	.	TRBV6-6	.	TRBJ2-7
TGTGCCAGCAGCTTAGTTCTGGGGGCAGATACGCAGTATTTT	CASSLVLGADTQYF	.	TRBV7-2	.	TRBJ2-3
TGTGCCAGCAGCTTAGATGGGGGTTTCACTGAAGCTTTCTTT	CASSLDGGFTEAFF	.	TRBV7-9	.	TRBJ1-1
TGTGCCAGCAGTTACTCGAGCGGGGAATGGGGCTACGAGCAGTACTTC	CASSYSSGEWGYEQYF	.	TRBV6-5	TRBD2	TRBJ2-7
TGTGCCACCAGTGTAAGGGGGGGGACAGATGGCTACACCTTC	CATSVRGGTDGYTF	.	TRBV15	TRBD1	TRBJ1-2
TGCGCCAGCAGTGATACAAACACAGATACGCAGTATTTT	CASSDTNTDTQYF	.	TRBV10-2	.	TRBJ2-3
TGTGCCAGCAGCCCAGGGGACAGGTCTAATTCACCCCTCCACTTT	CASSPGDRSNSPLHF	.	TRBV7-2	TRBD1	TRBJ1-6
TGTGCCAGCAGTTTATCTGACAATCAGCCCCAGCATTTT	CASSLSDNQPQHF	.	TRBV27	.	TRBJ1-5
TGCGCCAGCAGCCAAGATCGGGGATCCTACGAGCAGTACTTC	CASSQDRGSYEQYF	.	TRBV4-3	.	TRBJ2-7
TGTGCCAGTAGCCCACTAGGGCAAGAGACCCAGTACTTC	CASSPLGQETQYF	.	TRBV19	.	TRBJ2-5
TGTGCCAGCAGTTTAGGTGGTGGTGGCTACACCTTC	CASSLGGGGYTF	.	TRBV27	.	TRBJ1-2
TGCGCCATCGGAAGGGACAGCAACACTGAAGCTTTCTTT	CAIGRDSNTEAFF	.	TRBV10-1	TRBD1	TRBJ1-1
TGTGCCAGCAGCTTGTGGGACACCAACACAGATACGCAGTATTTT	CASSLWDTNTDTQYF	.	TRBV5-5	.	TRBJ2-3
TGCGCCAGCAGCTTGGCTGGTATTGAGGTTGAGAAGAACAACGAGCAGTACTTC	CASSLAGIEVEKNNEQYF	.	TRBV5-1	.	TRBJ2-7
TGTGCCAGCAGCCAAGATCCAGGGCCGAAAGAGACCCAGTACTTC	CASSQDPGPKETQYF	.	TRBV14	.	TRBJ2-5
TGTGCCAGCAGTGTGGTTTGGGGCATACTGTTCTTC	CASSVVWGILFF	.	TRBV27	.	TRBJ2-1
TGTGCCAGCAGTGAATCGACAGGGTTTGACATGAACACTGAAGCTTTCTTT	CASSESTGFDMNTEAFF	.	TRBV2	TRBD1	TRBJ1-1
TGTGCCAGCAGCCCAAAGGGTTTTCCAGGGTCGGGGACTGAAGCTTTCTTT	CASSPKGFPGSGTEAFF	.	TRBV7-9	.	TRBJ1-1
TGTGCCAGCAGCCAAGAAGCAGGAACCGAGCAGTACTTC	CASSQEAGTEQYF	.	TRBV14	.	TRBJ2-7
TGTGCCAGCAGTTTAATTTTAGCTACACTTCGCACTGAAGCTTTCTTT	CASSLILATLRTEAFF	.	TRBV21-1	.	TRBJ1-1
TGTGCCAGCAGCTCGACAGGGTCGCGAACCTACGAGCAGTACTTC	CASSSTGSRTYEQYF	.	TRBV7-9	TRBD1	TRBJ2-7
TGTGCCAGCAGATCAATTCAAGAGACCCAGTACTTC	CASRSIQETQYF	.	TRBV6-5	.	TRBJ2-5
TGTGCCAGCAGTGAATATGGATCTTACGAGCAGTACTTC	CASSEYGSYEQYF	.	TRBV25-1	.	TRBJ2-7
TGCGCCGAAGAGACAGGCCCCTATGGCTACACCTTC	CAEETGPYGYTF	few	TRBV10-1	.	TRBJ1-2
TGTGCCTGGAGTCGGTCAGGGGGAGAGACCCAGTACTTC	CAWSRSGGETQYF	.	TRBV30	TRBD1	TRBJ2-5
TGCGCCAGCAGCTTTGGCCTAGCCTACGAGCAGTACTTC	CASSFGLAYEQYF	.	TRBV5-1	.	TRBJ2-7
TGTGCCAGCAGCTTAAGCGTGGGAGAAGATACGCAGTATTTT	CASSLSVGEDTQYF	.	TRBV7-9	.	TRBJ2-3
TGCGCCAGCAGCCAAGTTTACGGGGGTACCACTGAAGCTTTCTTT	CASSQVYGGTTEAFF	.	TRBV4-3	.	TRBJ1-1
TGTGCCAGCAGCTTCCTTCAGGGGGGAGGCACTGAAGCTTTCTTT	CASSFLQGGGTEAFF	.	TRBV7-9	TRBD1	TRBJ1-1
TGTGCCAGCAGTACTTTTAGCAATCAGCCCCAGCATTTT	CASSTFSNQPQHF	.	TRBV27	.	TRBJ1-5
TGTGCCAGCAGTGAAGGCGGCACCAGGACCGACCACGAGCAGTACTTC	CASSEGGTRTDHEQYF	.	TRBV2	.	TRBJ2-7
TGTGCCAGCAGTTTAGGGGACGGGTACGAGCAGTACTTC	CASSLGDGYEQYF	once	TRBV27	.	TRBJ2-7